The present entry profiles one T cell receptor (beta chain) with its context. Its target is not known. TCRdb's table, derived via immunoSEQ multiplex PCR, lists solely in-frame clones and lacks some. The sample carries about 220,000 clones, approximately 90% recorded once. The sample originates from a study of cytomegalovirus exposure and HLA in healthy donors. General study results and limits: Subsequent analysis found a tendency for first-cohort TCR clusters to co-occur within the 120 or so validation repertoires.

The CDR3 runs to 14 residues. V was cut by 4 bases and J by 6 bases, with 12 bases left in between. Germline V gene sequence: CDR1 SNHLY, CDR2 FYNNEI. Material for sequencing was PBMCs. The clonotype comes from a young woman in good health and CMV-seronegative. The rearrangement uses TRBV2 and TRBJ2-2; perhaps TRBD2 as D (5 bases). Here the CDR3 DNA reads TGTGCCAGCAGTGGAGGGAAGAAAGCCGGGGAGCTGTTTTTT. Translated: CASSGGKKAGELFF.